This T cell receptor beta chain was retrieved from a study of radiation and T cells in renal cell carcinoma (TCRdb year 2020). Regarding the complete study: TCR beta sequencing covered 50 to 55 samples in total, comprising approximately 26 tumors and some 27 peripheral blood samples. The last blood draw happened 4 weeks after radiation, timed to coincide with nephrectomy. Across all 50 or so samples, under 5 million unique CDR3 nucleotide sequences, encoding about 2,700,000 unique CDR3 amino acid sequences, were identified. The full study reports these points: No pretreatment tumor biopsies were available, so the baseline intratumoral presence of clonotypes could not be determined. The single-armed trial design could not address effects of radiation dose or scheduling on the TCR repertoire. Top tumor clonotypes rose in blood from baseline to 2 weeks post-radiation, then contracted by 4 weeks, suggesting transient expansion of tumor-resident clones. Dynamics of the blood repertoire were not tracked past 4 weeks after treatment.

The sample's time point label is to be understood as: blood 4 weeks post-SBRT, at nephrectomy. The treatment or condition label corresponds to: 15 Gy SBRT to primary tumor, nephrectomy 4 weeks later. Samples came from a clinical trial, in which primary renal cell carcinomas received 15 Gy stereotactic body radiation therapy followed by nephrectomy 4 weeks later. To follow tumor-enriched clonotypes, peripheral blood was collected serially from radiation-treated patients at baseline and again at 2 weeks and 4 weeks after SBRT. All patients had renal cell carcinoma with clear cell pathology. Genomic DNA for TCR sequencing was prepared using the QIAamp DNA Blood Mini Kit (Qiagen). Only samples passing all quality control checks were included in the analyses. The CDR3 runs 15 amino acids, cysteine and phenylalanine included. Left in the record is the CDR3 DNA by itself, 45 bases read in frame from the first base. Trimming leaves V shorter by 5 bases and J shorter by 2 bases, with the junction holding 8 bases beyond the gene matches. Sequences MGHRA (CDR1) and YSYEKL (CDR2) are obtained from the germline V gene.

Regarding this clone: Its antigen specificity is not known. One base away there is no much larger clone; base qualities are not given.

TCR beta libraries were generated from genomic DNA with the immunoSEQ kit, following the manufacturer's recommendations. Library preparation used a first multiplex PCR with proprietary primers, then a second PCR adding unique barcodes, with bead cleanups after each round. A positive control reaction and a negative control reaction, both provided in the kit, were run with every batch of samples. The final libraries underwent checking on an Agilent 4200 TapeStation D1000 ScreenTape, volumetric pooling, and quantification by qPCR. Sequencing was performed on an Illumina NextSeq500 using a MidOutput 150-cycle cartridge, with 156 Read1 cycles, 15 Index1 cycles, and the kit custom primers. The pooled library was loaded at 0.95 to 1 pM, with a roughly 18% PhiX control spiked in. The authors processed their data as follows. The vendor-processed data were analyzed in R, and a clonotype was defined as all T cells that share the same CDR3 nucleotide sequence. In the clone abundance analyses, frequencies were normalized to the 10,000 most abundant clones in each sample. Public T cell clones, averaging fewer than five per sample, were removed before analysis. Tumor-enriched clonotypes and baseline blood-enriched clonotypes were defined as those with an abundance difference of at least 32-fold between compartments. A beta-binomial differential abundance model was used to identify clonotypes that were expanded or contracted between blood time points. Tumor-blood repertoire similarity was measured with the Baroni-Urbani and Buser coefficient, and groups were compared using two-tailed Wilcoxon tests in R. TCRdb took over this immuneACCESS table, retaining in-frame rearrangements with V and J assigned. Such tables are incomplete; in checked studies, under half of the missing clones stem from an unresolved V gene, and the remainder is unexplained. V, J and clone size were drawn from that table, and D and trimming were deduced from the DNA. For this sample there are roughly 45,000 clones; roughly 80% appear just once. The ten largest make up 25% to 35% of the sample.

This TCR came from a woman aged 70-85 years with renal cell carcinoma. The specimen was blood, collected from a patient whose treatment included radiotherapy and nephrectomy. This chain joins TRBV4-1 to TRBJ1-2; 7 bases in the middle match TRBD1. In nucleotide form, the sequence is TGCGCCAGCAGCATCGCCCGGGACAGCAACTATGGCTACACCTTC. Translated, it reads CASSIARDSNYGYTF.